A selection of T cell receptor beta chains follows, all from one sample in a study of graft-versus-host responses after intestinal transplantation. Their cognate antigens are unknown. The method was immunoSEQ multiplex PCR; TCRdb's version includes in-frame clones alone and lacks a portion of them. The data show 80,000 to 100,000 clones, 90% seen once. The sample was unstimulated CD4+ T cells sorted from spleen or lymph node cells, taken before intestinal transplant. These receptors were collected from a human donor who received an intestinal transplant. Both conserved end residues are part of each CDR3. The order of the fields is V gene, J gene, CDR3 length, CDR3 protein.

v_call: TRBV28; j_call: TRBJ2-1; cdr3_length: 13; cdr3_aa: CASSLGTPNEQFF
v_call: TRBV15; j_call: TRBJ2-3; cdr3_length: 15; cdr3_aa: CATSRGLAVGDTQYF
v_call: TRBV5-1; j_call: TRBJ2-1; cdr3_length: 15; cdr3_aa: CASSWGQGGGVEQFF
v_call: TRBV2; j_call: TRBJ2-7; cdr3_length: 12; cdr3_aa: CASEQGRYEQYF
v_call: TRBV10-1; j_call: TRBJ2-2; cdr3_length: 12; cdr3_aa: CASSENRGELFF
v_call: TRBV18; j_call: TRBJ2-6; cdr3_length: 17; cdr3_aa: CASSSNTGVMGANVLTF
v_call: TRBV11-2; j_call: TRBJ2-3; cdr3_length: 13; cdr3_aa: CASSLLQADTQYF
v_call: TRBV7-9; j_call: TRBJ1-6; cdr3_length: 12; cdr3_aa: CASSLETLVLAF
v_call: TRBV5-1; j_call: TRBJ2-7; cdr3_length: 14; cdr3_aa: CASSFMTATYEQYF
v_call: TRBV9; j_call: TRBJ1-5; cdr3_length: 13; cdr3_aa: CASSRGNNQPQHF
v_call: TRBV27; j_call: -; cdr3_length: 16; cdr3_aa: CASRIWGQTISYEQYF
v_call: TRBV5-6; j_call: TRBJ2-7; cdr3_length: 14; cdr3_aa: CASSPGGTPGEQYF
v_call: TRBV9; j_call: TRBJ2-7; cdr3_length: 16; cdr3_aa: CASSPSPRGSPYEQYF
v_call: TRBV5-8; j_call: TRBJ2-3; cdr3_length: 15; cdr3_aa: CASSPNPGDTDTQYF
v_call: TRBV7-9; j_call: TRBJ1-2; cdr3_length: 14; cdr3_aa: CASSPLQVNYGYTF
v_call: TRBV4-2; j_call: TRBJ2-1; cdr3_length: 15; cdr3_aa: CASSLSGIGRSEQFF
v_call: TRBV11-1; j_call: TRBJ2-7; cdr3_length: 14; cdr3_aa: CASSSRSSGDEQYF
v_call: TRBV7-9; j_call: TRBJ2-7; cdr3_length: 19; cdr3_aa: CASSRSGGRVYAPSYGQYF
v_call: TRBV7-7; j_call: TRBJ2-4; cdr3_length: 13; cdr3_aa: CASSPSRGDIQYF
v_call: TRBV27; j_call: TRBJ2-1; cdr3_length: 15; cdr3_aa: CASSFGRASYNEQFF
v_call: TRBV19; j_call: TRBJ1-3; cdr3_length: 16; cdr3_aa: CASSTMGQNSGNTIYF
v_call: TRBV18; j_call: TRBJ2-3; cdr3_length: 15; cdr3_aa: CASSGSGGPTDTQYF
v_call: TRBV5-1; j_call: TRBJ2-3; cdr3_length: 16; cdr3_aa: CASSRGWASGTDTQYF
v_call: TRBV18; j_call: TRBJ1-2; cdr3_length: 13; cdr3_aa: CASSPGRVSGYTF
v_call: TRBV7-9; j_call: TRBJ2-1; cdr3_length: 16; cdr3_aa: CASSSGRGSSYNEQFF
v_call: TRBV10-2; j_call: TRBJ1-2; cdr3_length: 16; cdr3_aa: CASRVDRVDTNYGYTF
v_call: TRBV5-6; j_call: TRBJ2-5; cdr3_length: 13; cdr3_aa: CASSRTGEETQYF
v_call: TRBV5-1; j_call: TRBJ2-1; cdr3_length: 16; cdr3_aa: CASSLESPGGPGEQFF
v_call: TRBV5-1; j_call: TRBJ1-1; cdr3_length: 15; cdr3_aa: CASSLDGGPNTEAFF
v_call: TRBV5-4; j_call: TRBJ1-6; cdr3_length: 17; cdr3_aa: CASSASRDRGNNSPLHF
v_call: TRBV12-5; j_call: TRBJ1-5; cdr3_length: 14; cdr3_aa: CASGPGQGGEPQHF
v_call: TRBV4-2; j_call: TRBJ1-2; cdr3_length: 14; cdr3_aa: CASSQEGGAYGYTF